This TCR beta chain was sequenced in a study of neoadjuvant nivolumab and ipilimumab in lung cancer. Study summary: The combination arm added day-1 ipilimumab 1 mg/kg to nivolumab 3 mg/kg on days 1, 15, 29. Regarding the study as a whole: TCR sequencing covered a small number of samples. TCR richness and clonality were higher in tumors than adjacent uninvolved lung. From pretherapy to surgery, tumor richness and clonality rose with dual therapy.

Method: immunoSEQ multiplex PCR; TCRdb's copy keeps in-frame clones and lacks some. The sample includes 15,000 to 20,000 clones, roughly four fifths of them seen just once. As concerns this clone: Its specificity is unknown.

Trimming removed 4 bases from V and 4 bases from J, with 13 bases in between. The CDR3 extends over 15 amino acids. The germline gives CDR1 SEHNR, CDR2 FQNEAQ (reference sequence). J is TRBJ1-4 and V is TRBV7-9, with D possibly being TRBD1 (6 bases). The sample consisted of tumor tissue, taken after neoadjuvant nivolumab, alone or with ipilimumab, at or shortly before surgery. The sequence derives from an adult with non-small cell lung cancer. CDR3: CASSSGGRLNEKLFF. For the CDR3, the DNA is TGTGCCAGCAGCTCCGGGGGGCGTCTTAATGAAAAACTGTTTTTT.